A single sample gave rise to the 26 T cell receptor beta chains below, sequenced in a study of OX40 agonist ivuxolimab in advanced cancers. Profiling relied on immunoSEQ multiplex PCR, and the TCRdb table lists in-frame clones only, not all of them. This sample has under 65,000 clones; about 88% occur once, and the top ten carry 10% to 15%. The sequences come from CD4+ or CD8+ T cells sorted from blood, collected in a trial of the OX40 agonist ivuxolimab. These receptor sequences come from an adult with an advanced solid tumor such as melanoma, head and neck, liver or kidney cancer.

V usage is TRBV29-1 and J usage is TRBJ2-7, with TRBD2 as a possible D gene (6 bases). The CDR3 is 11 amino acids. Trimming cost V 6 bases and J 3 bases, with 9 bases left between them. CDR1 is SQVTM, CDR2 ANQGSEA, per germline. The CDR3 DNA follows: TGCAGCGTCGGACTATTCTACGAGCAGTACGTC. This codes for CSVGLFYEQYV.

The CDR3 sequence: CASSPRDGPYEQYF. CDR3 sequence (DNA): TGCGCCAGCAGCCCGCGGGACGGACCCTACGAGCAGTACTTC. This chain joins TRBV4-1 and TRBJ2-7; TRBD2 is a possible D gene (6 bases). This CDR3 is built from 14 residues. CDR1 and CDR2 from the germline V gene are MGHRA and YSYEKL. Trimming removed 4 bases from V and 2 bases from J, with 12 bases in between.

V is TRBV19 and J is TRBJ2-2; the match to TRBD1 covers 8 bases. This CDR3 region has 14 residues. With V trimmed by 7 bases and J by 6 bases, 7 bases remained unmatched. The germline CDR1 and CDR2 sequences are LNHDA and SQIVND (reference sequence). The CDR3 DNA sequence: TGTGCCAGTACCTCGACAGGGGAAGCCGGGGAGCTGTTTTTT. Its protein product is CASTSTGEAGELFF.

This rearrangement joins TRBV28 to TRBJ2-5; 7 positions match TRBD2. This CDR3 is built from 13 residues. Unmatched junction bases numbered 5, after V lost 7 bases and J lost 3 bases. Germline V gene lookup returns CDR1 MDHEN and CDR2 SYDVKM. The CDR3 region is CASTRRGEETQYF. The CDR3 DNA is TGTGCCAGCACCCGCCGGGGGGAAGAGACCCAGTACTTC.

The rearrangement links TRBV4-1 to TRBJ1-1; 7 positions match TRBD1. The CDR3 runs to 14 residues. Per germline, CDR1 MGHRA and CDR2 YSYEKL. V lost 1 base to trimming and J lost 11 bases; unmatched junction nucleotides: 10. This CDR3 reads CASSQALGDRRAFF. The CDR3 DNA reads TGCGCCAGCAGCCAAGCCCTTGGGGACAGAAGGGCTTTCTTT.

J is TRBJ1-1 and V is TRBV7-9; perhaps TRBD1 as D (5 bases). There are 12 residues in the CDR3. Trimming shortened V by 5 bases and J by 11 bases, and 15 bases separated the two germline ends. Germline-derived CDR1 and CDR2 are SEHNR and FQNEAQ (reference sequence). This CDR3 reads CASSMGTPAAFF. The DNA for the CDR3 is TGTGCCAGCAGCATGGGGACCCCCGCCGCTTTCTTT.

The V and J genes are TRBV19 and TRBJ1-1; D remains ambiguous. The CDR3 length is 14 residues. V shed 3 bases and J shed 1 base, with 9 bases lying between them. Per germline, CDR1 LNHDA and CDR2 SQIVND (reference sequence). The CDR3 reads CASSMVQTNTEAFF. The CDR3 DNA sequence: TGTGCCAGTAGTATGGTGCAGACGAACACTGAAGCTTTCTTT.

V gene TRBV30 combines with J gene TRBJ2-1; D gene unclear. The CDR3 extends over 14 amino acids. The V gene's germline CDR1 is GTSNPN and CDR2 SVGIG (reference sequence). V lost 3 bases and J 7 bases, leaving 16 bases between the germline ends. The CDR3 DNA is TGTGCCTGGAGCGTGGTGGCTCAAGGGAATGAGCAGTTCTTC. Its translation: CAWSVVAQGNEQFF.

In this sample, this clone turned up a few times. V usage is TRBV10-2 and J usage is TRBJ2-2; D ambiguous. Germline V gene sequence: CDR1 WSHSY, CDR2 SAAADI. V was pared by 7 bases and J by 5 bases, with 8 bases between. The CDR3 contains 12 residues. The CDR3 here is CASTPRTGELFF. DNA for the CDR3: TGCGCCAGCACCCCCAGGACCGGGGAGCTGTTTTTT.

The V gene is TRBV7-9, the J gene TRBJ2-5; D gene unclear. The CDR3 totals 16 residues. V gave up 1 base and J gave up 3 bases, with 15 bases separating them. Looked up from germline, CDR1 is SEHNR and CDR2 is FQNEAQ (reference sequence). The CDR3 nucleotides are TGTGCCAGCAGCTTAGGCCCTGACGGTGCCGAAGAGACCCAGTACTTC. It yields the protein CASSLGPDGAEETQYF.

The chain carries TRBV27 and TRBJ2-1; the match to TRBD2 covers 8 bases. J gave up 4 bases and V 6 bases, and 5 bases lay outside the gene matches. The CDR3 covers 14 residues. Germline V gene lookup returns CDR1 MNHEY and CDR2 SMNVEV (reference sequence). CDR3 sequence: CASRSGTSYNEQFF. CDR3 nucleotide sequence: TGTGCCAGCAGGTCCGGGACTAGTTACAATGAGCAGTTCTTC.

The chain is built from TRBV28 and TRBJ2-1; TRBD2 is a possible D gene (8 bases). In germline, CDR1 is MDHEN, CDR2 SYDVKM. The CDR3 extends over 14 amino acids. V was shortened by 10 bases and J by 8 bases, with 21 bases between the two germline ends. The CDR3 reads CATNDRDGGDEQFF. CDR3 nucleotide sequence: TGTGCCACCAACGACAGGGACGGGGGGGATGAGCAGTTCTTC.

The CDR3 protein is CASSLRPPAAPSYNEQFF. For the CDR3, the DNA is TGTGCCAGCAGCTTAAGACCCCCGGCCGCCCCCTCCTACAATGAGCAGTTCTTC. The chain carries TRBV7-9 and TRBJ2-1; unclear D gene. The germline V and J ends were trimmed by 2 bases and 0 bases, with 17 bases remaining between them. This CDR3 has 18 residues. The V gene's germline CDR1 is SEHNR and CDR2 FQNEAQ (reference sequence).

The chain employs TRBV12-2 and TRBJ2-3; the table gives TRBD1 as D, unverified against the DNA. TRBV12-2 is deemed a pseudogene. There are 16 residues in the CDR3. The CDR3: CASRPPPDRASDTQYF. The CDR3 region has the DNA TGTGCAAGTCGTCCTCCCCCCGACAGGGCCTCAGATACGCAGTATTTT.

The chain combines TRBV29-1 with TRBJ1-1; no definite D call. The CDR3 covers 11 residues. Per germline, CDR1 SQVTM and CDR2 ANQGSEA. V lost 5 bases and J 3 bases, leaving 7 bases between the germline ends. The CDR3, as DNA: TGCAGCGTTATGGAGTACACTGAAGCTTTCTTT. Protein product: CSVMEYTEAFF. Supplemented by reference TRBV29-1 and TRBJ1-1, the full variable domain reads SAVISQKPSRDICQRGTSLTIQCQVDSQVTMMFWYRQQPGQSLTLIATANQGSEATYESGFVIDKFPISRPNLTFSTLTVSNMSPEDSSIYLCSVMEYTEAFFGQGTRLTVV.

In the case of this clone: No conserved phenylalanine or tryptophan is present at the end of the CDR3, so a read error is the likely explanation. The limits of the CDR3 on the DNA are not certain, so only TCRdb's listed CDR3 is given. This sequence joins TRBV6-7 and TRBJ2-7; TRBD2, the D gene given by the table, was not confirmed from the DNA. TRBV6-7 is an ORF for which the function is uncertain. Counting both end residues, the CDR3 totals 10 amino acids. CDR3 in amino acids: CASSWGGLGL.

The CDR3 bases are TGTGCCATCAGTGAGACACTAGAGCTCTTCTACGAGCAGTACGTC. It specifies CAISETLELFYEQYV. The genes are TRBV10-3 and TRBJ2-7; D might be TRBD2 (5 bases). Germline lookup yields CDR1 ENHRY and CDR2 SYGVKD. Trimming shortened V by 2 bases and J by 3 bases, and 14 bases separated the two germline ends. The CDR3 is 15 residues long.

The chain is built from TRBV5-6 and TRBJ2-7, with D perhaps TRBD2 (6 bases). Trimming left V 3 bases short and J 6 bases short, with 19 bases between. This CDR3 comprises 15 residues. CDR1 and CDR2 from the germline V gene are SGHDT and YYEEEE. The CDR3 sequence: CASSWGVVEPGEQYV. In DNA, the CDR3 is TGTGCCAGCAGCTGGGGGGTTGTGGAGCCCGGCGAGCAGTACGTC.

This sequence joins TRBV9 and TRBJ1-1; 9 bases are a match to TRBD1. CDR1 SGDLS and CDR2 YYNGEE come from the germline V gene. The CDR3 is 18 residues long. Trimming removed 2 bases from V and 0 bases from J; junction bases left unmatched: 11. CDR3 sequence reads: CASSVRPRQGDMNTEAFF. The CDR3 DNA sequence: TGTGCCAGCAGCGTCCGCCCGAGACAGGGGGATATGAACACTGAAGCTTTCTTT.

The chain combines TRBV28 with TRBJ2-7; D is undetermined. Germline V gene sequence: CDR1 MDHEN, CDR2 SYDVKM. Trimming shortened V by 4 bases and J by 1 base, and 14 bases separated the two germline ends. This CDR3 has 15 amino acids. The CDR3 coding sequence is TGTGCCAGCAGTTCCAACGGAGAACCTTCCTACGAGCAGTACGTC. This gives the protein CASSSNGEPSYEQYV.

The V and J genes are TRBV1 and TRBJ2-7; TRBD2, the table's D call, was not compared with the DNA. TRBV1 is noted as a pseudogene. This CDR3 has 15 amino acids. The CDR3 DNA is TGCACCAGCAGCAAGGAACTAGCGGGAGCCTACGAGCAGTACGTC. Amino acid sequence: CTSSKELAGAYEQYV.

This clone was detected a few times. The J gene is TRBJ1-1, the V gene TRBV7-9; tentative D call: TRBD1 (5 bases). V was trimmed by 5 bases and J by 1 base, leaving 11 bases between them. The CDR3 contains 14 residues. Germline-derived CDR1 and CDR2 are SEHNR and FQNEAQ (reference sequence). The CDR3 nucleotides read TGTGCCAGCAGCCACGGACACAGGAACACTGAAGCTTTCTTT. Translating it yields CASSHGHRNTEAFF.

The genes are TRBV27 and TRBJ1-1, with 9 bases that match TRBD1. The CDR3 contains 13 residues. Germline CDR1 is MNHEY and CDR2 is SMNVEV (reference sequence). Trimming took 5 bases from V and 10 from J; bases not matched to a gene: 8. The CDR3 DNA follows: TGTGCCAGCAGTGCTGGGACAGGGTCCCGAGCTTTCTTT. It codes for CASSAGTGSRAFF.

The chain is built from TRBV27 and TRBJ2-1; 16 nucleotides match TRBD2. The germline V gene has CDR1 MNHEY and CDR2 SMNVEV (reference sequence). The V gene end was trimmed by 2 bases and the J gene end by 10 bases; junction bases not matched to a gene: 2. This CDR3 is built from 15 residues. Here the CDR3 DNA reads TGTGCCAGCAGTTTAGGGACTAGCGGGAGGGAAGAGCAGTTCTTC. Translated, it gives CASSLGTSGREEQFF.

CDR3 amino acids: CASGLRFQLYQWNEKLFF. CDR3 DNA: TGTGCTAGTGGTCTCAGATTCCAGCTCTATCAATGGAATGAAAAACTGTTTTTT. The chain joins TRBV12-5 to TRBJ1-4; D ambiguous. Per germline, CDR1 LGHNT and CDR2 FRNRAP. The V end lost 5 bases, the J end lost 5 bases, and 24 bases lay between the germline ends. The CDR3 length is 18 residues.

The chain is built from TRBV6-1 and TRBJ1-1; the D is unclear. Trimming stripped 4 bases from V and 5 bases from J, with 8 bases between. The CDR3 runs 12 residues. Germline V gene sequence: CDR1 MNHNS, CDR2 SASEGT. CDR3 region: CASSGGATEAFF. CDR3 nucleotides: TGTGCCAGCAGTGGGGGAGCAACTGAAGCTTTCTTT.